The 8 T cell receptor beta chains given below trace back to one sample, sequenced in a study of a mutant IDH1 vaccine in newly diagnosed glioma. Time point in this sample: week 5, during vaccination. Vaccine doses each comprised 300 ug of mutant IDH1 20-mer peptide, with topical imiquimod. Using immunoSEQ multiplex PCR, the repertoire was profiled, and TCRdb retains in-frame clones only, with some absent. The sample has 49,000 or so clones, around 80% seen once. These receptors' targets are unknown. The starting material was PBMCs, obtained from a glioma patient whose treatment included an IDH1 peptide vaccine. The receptors stem from a woman between 40 and 55 years old with glioma.

The J gene is TRBJ1-5, the V gene TRBV7-2, with 7 nucleotides matching TRBD1. The CDR3 sequence is 15 residues long. The J segment lost 4 bases and the V segment lost 5 bases, leaving 8 bases of the junction unmatched. The V gene's germline CDR1 is SGHTA and CDR2 FQGNSA. CDR3 sequence (DNA): TGTGCCAGCAGCGTGGGACAGTTAGGGAATCAGCCCCAGCATTTT. Translated, it gives CASSVGQLGNQPQHF.

The chain carries TRBV5-4 and TRBJ1-4; D unclear. The CDR3 is 16 residues long. Germline CDR1 is SGHNT and CDR2 is YYREEE (reference sequence). V gave up 0 bases and J gave up 1 base, with 10 bases separating them. CDR3 sequence (DNA): TGTGCCAGCAGCTTGGCCGGGCGGATAACTAATGAAAAACTGTTTTTT. This gives the protein CASSLAGRITNEKLFF.

The genes are TRBV2 and TRBJ1-1; no definite D call. V shed 6 bases and J shed 1 base, with 12 bases lying between them. CDR3 length: 14 residues. Germline CDR1 is SNHLY and CDR2 is FYNNEI. Here the CDR3 reads CASRTEGPNTEAFF. CDR3 coding DNA: TGTGCCAGCAGGACCGAAGGGCCGAACACTGAAGCTTTCTTT. Variable domain in full (rest from reference TRBV2 and TRBJ1-1): EPEVTQTPSHQVTQMGQEVILRCVPISNHLYFYWYRQILGQKVEFLVSFYNNEISEKSEIFDDQFSVERPDGSNFTLKIRSTKLEDSAMYFCASRTEGPNTEAFFGQGTRLTVV.

CDR3 protein: CASSGTSVLNEQFF. The CDR3 nucleotides are TGTGCCAGTTCCGGTACTAGCGTCTTGAATGAGCAGTTCTTC. The J gene is TRBJ2-1, the V gene TRBV5-8; 7 positions match TRBD2. The CDR3 has 14 residues. V lost 8 bases to trimming and J lost 7 bases; unmatched junction nucleotides: 12. CDR1 SGHTS and CDR2 YDEGEE come from the germline V gene.

This clone was recorded once. This chain uses TRBV6-6 with TRBJ1-3; D is uncertain. CDR3 length: 15 residues. Looked up from germline, CDR1 is MNHNY and CDR2 is SVGAGI (reference sequence). V lost 7 bases and J lost 0, with 13 bases in between. The CDR3 sequence: CASISDGSSGNTIYF. In DNA form, the CDR3 reads TGTGCCAGCATCTCCGACGGAAGCTCTGGAAACACCATATATTTT.

This clone occurred once. This sequence joins TRBV7-9 and TRBJ2-3; D gene uncertain. Germline CDR1 reads SEHNR; CDR2 reads FQNEAQ (reference sequence). The CDR3 extends over 13 amino acids. V dropped 2 bases and J dropped 0 bases, with 3 bases sitting between them. The DNA for the CDR3 is TGTGCCAGCAGCTTATTTAGCACAGATACGCAGTATTTT. This sequence encodes CASSLFSTDTQYF.

J is TRBJ1-4 and V is TRBV15, with a tentative D call TRBD1 (5 bases). The CDR3 is made up of 16 amino acids. Trimming cost V 0 bases and J 7 bases, with 15 bases left between them. CDR1 LNHNV and CDR2 YYDKDF come from the germline V gene (reference sequence). CDR3 in amino acids: CATSRDSGLIGEKLFF. The CDR3 DNA follows: TGTGCCACCAGCAGAGATTCAGGGTTAATAGGTGAAAAACTGTTTTTT.

This clone was counted a few times. V gene TRBV27 combines with J gene TRBJ2-1, with TRBD2 matching 9 bases. Per the germline V gene, CDR1 is MNHEY and CDR2 is SMNVEV (reference sequence). V was pared by 6 bases and J by 7 bases, with 1 base of the junction left unmatched. The CDR3 spans 12 residues. CDR3 DNA sequence: TGTGCCAGCAGGCGGGGGGGGAATGAGCAGTTCTTC. This translates into CASRRGGNEQFF.